A selection of T cell receptor beta chains follows, all from one sample in a study of T cells expressing NK-cell markers. After re-calling the 5' RACE reads, TCRdb lists one entry per CDR3 protein, DNA absent. This sample contains 550,000 to 600,000 distinct CDR3 sequences. The sample consisted of blood T cells: a sorted CD56 or NKG2C T cell subset, CD4+ or CD8+ T cells, or bulk PBMC T cells (not recorded which). The source is a young man in good health. Each CDR3 is given with its conserved first and last residue.

j_call,v_call,cdr3_length,cdr3_aa
TRBJ2-1,TRBV30,15,CAWSVGFSGNNEQFF
TRBJ1-3,TRBV29-1,14,CSVARDYSGNTIYF
TRBJ1-6,TRBV7-6,14,CASSIDARNSPLHF
TRBJ2-3,TRBV29-1,13,CSVAVHNTDTQYF
TRBJ2-7,TRBV10-3,13,CAISEGRQNEQYF
TRBJ2-7,TRBV20-1,14,CSAFRLGGRVEQYF
TRBJ1-1,TRBV28,14,CASSLFPMNTEAFF
TRBJ2-2,TRBV24-1,14,CATSDLQVPGELFF
TRBJ2-1,TRBV29-1,16,CSVAITLSSGRNEQFF
TRBJ2-1,TRBV12-3/TRBV12-4,16,CASSLAVLAILNEQFF
TRBJ2-1,TRBV15,15,CATSRDKGAGNEQFF
TRBJ2-6,TRBV3-1,18,CASSQVGRGLSGANVLTF
TRBJ1-5,TRBV5-1,14,CASSPLPGNQPQHF
TRBJ2-7,TRBV24-1,13,CATSDSRSYEQYF
TRBJ2-1,TRBV21-1,15,CASSKITSGRAEQFF
TRBJ2-1,TRBV15,14,CATSRDFGTLEQFF
TRBJ2-7,TRBV30,15,CAWRPITGGSYEQYF
TRBJ2-2,TRBV5-5,15,CASSLLQGNTGELFF
TRBJ2-6,TRBV27,18,CASSAVLAGGNGANVLTF
TRBJ2-3,TRBV20-1,16,CSASGLDSGIGDTQYF
TRBJ2-1,TRBV25-1,14,CASSRRAGRDEQFF
TRBJ1-1,TRBV25-1,14,CASSEWGGETEAFF
TRBJ2-5,TRBV7-9,15,CASSSLAATRETQYF
TRBJ2-7,TRBV7-8,14,CASSSSRIPYEQYF
TRBJ2-1,TRBV7-2,17,CASSLGVRREGYNEQFF
TRBJ2-3,TRBV12-3/TRBV12-4,15,CASSVRGLETDTQYF
TRBJ1-1,TRBV10-1,16,CASSDKTGGPNTEAFF
TRBJ2-3,TRBV30,13,CAWRRRSTDTQYF
TRBJ1-1,TRBV5-5,13,CASSFGEGTEAFF
TRBJ2-3,TRBV4-2,17,CASSQAGWSSEQDTQYF